This T cell receptor beta chain was documented in a study of T cell responses to AZD1222 COVID-19 vaccine. Points from the study as a whole: Vaccine-associated CD4 TCRs ranged over spike, dominating at 160-218 and 743-854. White British people made up most donors, females outnumbered males, and clonal diversity was possibly underestimated. Targets within unmutated variant regions were reportedly found for nearly half of spike-specific TCRs.

The protocol was immunoSEQ multiplex PCR, while the TCRdb copy is restricted to in-frame clones and leaves out a portion. In the table there are some 150,000 clones, approximately 90% of which are singletons. The germline V and J ends were trimmed by 0 bases and 7 bases, with 16 bases remaining between them. Germline CDR1 MNHEY, CDR2 SVGAGI. The length of the CDR3 is 16 residues. Second-dose timings of about 4 or about 12 weeks were pooled. Details on this clone: Its matching antigen is unknown.

This TCR was recovered from an adult who received the AZD1222 COVID-19 vaccine. The chain is built from TRBV6-5 and TRBJ1-3; no definite D call. The source material was peripheral blood, sampled 28 days after the second AZD1222 dose. Written as DNA, the CDR3 is TGTGCCAGCAGTTACTCCTTGGGTCGGGGTTTGAACACCATATATTTT. Protein: CASSYSLGRGLNTIYF.